Ten or more counts support the clone carrying this TCR beta chain. The antigen remains unidentified. V dropped 3 bases and J dropped 1; count of bases not matched to a gene: 8. Per germline, CDR1 LNHNV and CDR2 YYDKDF (reference sequence). The CDR3 spans 17 residues. TCRdb itself ran the 5' RACE reads through MiXCR, one entry per CDR3 protein. The profile shows 450,000 to 550,000 distinct CDR3 sequences, approximately 5% of them singletons. These data belong to a study of CD8 T cells in ankylosing spondylitis. General study findings and limits: It appeared that ankylosing spondylitis blood was characterized by a TCR beta motif of roughly 8 highly homologous variants.

The chain couples TRBV15 to TRBJ2-4; 8 bases align to TRBD1. The sequenced sample was blood, either unsorted or a sorted T cell fraction (not recorded which). The sequence derives from a male donor with ankylosing spondylitis. CDR3 in DNA: TGTGCCACCAGCAGTTTGAGGACAGGGATTGCCAAAAACATTCAGTACTTC. This sequence encodes CATSSLRTGIAKNIQYF. The entire variable domain, with the rest obtained from reference TRBV15 and TRBJ2-4, is as follows: DAMVIQNPRYQVTQFGKPVTLSCSQTLNHNVMYWYQQKSSQAPKLLFHYYDKDFNNEADTPDNFQSRRPNTSFCFLDIRSPGLGDTAMYLCATSSLRTGIAKNIQYFGAGTRLSVL.